This T cell receptor (beta chain) comes out of a study of blood T cell repertoires in COVID-19. Overall study context: COVID-19 samples from acute and convalescent phases originated in the United States, Italy and Spain. T cells, B-cell-depleted T cells, or PBMCs provided the cDNA or gDNA that served as material.

The study drew participants aged roughly 18 to 95 years from under 30 US areas. Researchers sorted participants into cohorts using their self-reported clinical history. Germline CDR1 and CDR2: LNHDA and SQIVND (reference sequence). The V segment lost 7 bases and the J segment 6 bases; nucleotides outside the gene matches: 8. This CDR3 comprises 14 residues. Method: immunoSEQ multiplex PCR; TCRdb's copy keeps in-frame clones and lacks some. The sample contains under 500,000 clones, 70% to 90% of which appear only once. This clonotype was sampled from a woman under 30 with acute COVID-19. The specimen was PBMCs or T cells enriched from blood (not recorded which). This chain joins TRBV19 and TRBJ2-3, with TRBD2 matching 9 bases. The CDR3 here is CASMAAGGPDTQYF. The CDR3 DNA is TGTGCCAGTATGGCGGCGGGGGGGCCTGATACGCAGTATTTT.